This T cell receptor (beta chain) was documented in a study of blood T cell repertoires in COVID-19. Across the whole study: Donors in the United States, Italy and Spain gave samples during acute or convalescent COVID-19. PBMCs, B-cell-depleted T cells, or T cells provided the cDNA or gDNA that made up the material.

Unmatched junction bases numbered 12, after V lost 3 bases and J lost 6 bases. The CDR3 contains 17 residues. The germline CDR1 and CDR2 sequences are SGHRS and YFSETQ. Authors' processing steps: Reference gene primers were amplified, and this amplification served to estimate nucleated cell counts. Only in-frame clones appear in the TCRdb table, and some are missing; sequencing was by immunoSEQ multiplex PCR. V and J calls and clone size are those listed in that table; D and trimming were worked out from the DNA. The sample lists 85,000 to 110,000 clones, approximately 86% occurring once. The rearrangement links TRBV5-1 to TRBJ2-7; the match to TRBD2 covers 13 bases. The specimen was peripheral blood. The receptor comes from a human donor in a cohort sampled during active COVID-19. DNA of the CDR3: TGCGCCAGCAGCTCGGTAGCGACTAGCGGGGGGTCTGGCGAGCAGTACTTC. It translates to CASSSVATSGGSGEQYF.